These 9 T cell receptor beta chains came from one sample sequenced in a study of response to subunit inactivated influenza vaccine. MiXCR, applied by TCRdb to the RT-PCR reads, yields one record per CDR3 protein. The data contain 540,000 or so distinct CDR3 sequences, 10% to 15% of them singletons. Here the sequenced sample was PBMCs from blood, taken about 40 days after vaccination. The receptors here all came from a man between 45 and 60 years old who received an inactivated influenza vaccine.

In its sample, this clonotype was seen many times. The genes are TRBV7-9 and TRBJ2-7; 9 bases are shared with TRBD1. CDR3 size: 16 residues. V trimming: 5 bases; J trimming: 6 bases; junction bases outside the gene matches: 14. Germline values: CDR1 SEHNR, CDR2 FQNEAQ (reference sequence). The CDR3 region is CASSTMTGGSSGEQYF. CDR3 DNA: TGTGCCAGCAGCACCATGACAGGGGGTTCGTCGGGCGAGCAGTACTTC.

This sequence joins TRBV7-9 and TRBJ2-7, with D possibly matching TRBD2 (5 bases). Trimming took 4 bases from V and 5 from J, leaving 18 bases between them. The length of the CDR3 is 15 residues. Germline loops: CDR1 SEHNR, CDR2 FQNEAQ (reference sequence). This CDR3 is CASSYARRGKDEQYF. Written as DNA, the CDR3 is TGTGCCAGCAGCTACGCACGCCGGGGAAAAGACGAGCAGTACTTC.

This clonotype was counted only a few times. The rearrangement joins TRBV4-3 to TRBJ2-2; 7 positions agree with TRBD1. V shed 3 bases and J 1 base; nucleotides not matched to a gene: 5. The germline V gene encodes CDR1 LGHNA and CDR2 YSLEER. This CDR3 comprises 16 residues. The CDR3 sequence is CASSQIRTGNTGELFF. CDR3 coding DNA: TGCGCCAGCAGCCAGATAAGGACAGGGAACACCGGGGAGCTGTTTTTT.

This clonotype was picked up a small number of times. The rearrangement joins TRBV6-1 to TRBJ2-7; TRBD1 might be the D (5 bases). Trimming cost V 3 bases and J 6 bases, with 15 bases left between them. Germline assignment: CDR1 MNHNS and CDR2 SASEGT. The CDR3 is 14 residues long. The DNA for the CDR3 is TGTGCCAGCAGTGACCCAAGGGGAACGGGCGAGCAGTACTTC. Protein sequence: CASSDPRGTGEQYF.

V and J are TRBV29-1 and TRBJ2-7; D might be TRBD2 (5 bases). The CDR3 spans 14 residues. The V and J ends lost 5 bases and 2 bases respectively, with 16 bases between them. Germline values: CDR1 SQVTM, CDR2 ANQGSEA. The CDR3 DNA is TGCAGCGTTATAGAGGGATCGGTCACCTACGAGCAGTACTTC. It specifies CSVIEGSVTYEQYF.

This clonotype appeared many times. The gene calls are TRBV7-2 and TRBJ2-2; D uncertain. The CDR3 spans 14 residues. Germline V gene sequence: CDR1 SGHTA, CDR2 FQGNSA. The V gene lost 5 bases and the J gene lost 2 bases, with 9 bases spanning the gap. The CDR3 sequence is CASSPRTNTGELFF. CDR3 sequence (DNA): TGTGCCAGCAGCCCCCGAACAAACACCGGGGAGCTGTTTTTT.

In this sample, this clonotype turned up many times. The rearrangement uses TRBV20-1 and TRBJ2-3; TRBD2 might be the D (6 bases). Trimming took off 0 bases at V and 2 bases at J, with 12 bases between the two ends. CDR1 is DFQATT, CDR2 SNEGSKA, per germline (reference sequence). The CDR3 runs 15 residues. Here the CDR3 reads CSARDLQGLTDTQYF. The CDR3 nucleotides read TGCAGTGCTAGAGATCTTCAGGGACTCACAGATACGCAGTATTTT.

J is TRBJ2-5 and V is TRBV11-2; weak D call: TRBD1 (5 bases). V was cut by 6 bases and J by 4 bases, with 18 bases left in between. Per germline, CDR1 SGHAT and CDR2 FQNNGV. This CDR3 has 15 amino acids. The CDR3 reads CASSPYRQGTETQYF. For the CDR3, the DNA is TGTGCCAGCAGTCCTTATCGCCAGGGAACAGAGACCCAGTACTTC.

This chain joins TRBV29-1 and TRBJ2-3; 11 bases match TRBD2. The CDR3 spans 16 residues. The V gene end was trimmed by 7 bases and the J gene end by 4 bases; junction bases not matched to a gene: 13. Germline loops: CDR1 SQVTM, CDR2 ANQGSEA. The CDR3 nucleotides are TGCAGCGCAGAGGGAACTAGCGGGAGTTTATCAGATACGCAGTATTTT. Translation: CSAEGTSGSLSDTQYF.